This TCR beta chain was sequenced during a study of cytomegalovirus exposure and HLA in healthy donors. Those who donated were healthy bone marrow donors. Vbeta (60) and Jbeta (13) primers were used in the PCR. In the study's own analysis: Later work found tens of millions of unique TCR beta chains, with about 10 million shared. Sequenced by immunoSEQ multiplex PCR; TCRdb stores in-frame clones only, minus some. V, J and clone size reflect that table, while D and trimming were determined from the DNA. Of about 180,000 clones listed, approximately 80% are singletons. CDR3 length: 14 amino acids. V shed 7 bases and J shed 1 base, with 11 bases lying between them. CDR1 SGHRS and CDR2 YFSETQ come from the germline V gene. Whole-study findings and limits: Associated with HLA alleles at 0.05 false discovery rate in a later analysis were fewer than 20,000 TCR beta sequences.

This clone was detected only once. Its specificity is not known. The origin of this receptor is a man younger than 30 in good health and CMV-seronegative. The sequencing input was PBMCs. The chain carries TRBV5-1 and TRBJ2-2; maybe TRBD2 (7 bases). CDR3 nucleotides: TGCGCCAGCCGGGGGGCGGTGAACACCGGGGAGCTGTTTTTT. It is translated as CASRGAVNTGELFF.